One T cell receptor beta chain is described in this entry. The sample is drawn from a study of CD8 T cells in ankylosing spondylitis. Germline lookup yields CDR1 MNHNS and CDR2 SASEGT. This CDR3 is built from 16 residues. V was clipped by 5 bases and J by 7 bases; unmatched bases: 13. MiXCR, applied by TCRdb to the 5' RACE reads, yields one record per CDR3 protein. The data hold about 260,000 distinct CDR3 sequences, with about 20% observed a single time. The V call is TRBV6-1, the J call TRBJ2-1; 8 bases agree with TRBD1. The sample taken for sequencing was blood, either unsorted or a sorted T cell fraction (not recorded which). The source is a male donor with ankylosing spondylitis or in good health (not recorded which). CDR3 nucleotides: TGTGCCAGCAGTCGCCGATCAGGACAGGGTAGGAATGAGCAGTTCTTC. The encoded protein is CASSRRSGQGRNEQFF.